These 20 T cell receptor beta chains originate from one sample sequenced in a study of blood T cell repertoires in COVID-19. Repertoires were generated with immunoSEQ multiplex PCR, while TCRdb's copy carries only in-frame clones and drops some. There are fewer than 250,000 clones in the sample; 83% occur only once, and roughly 2.7% lies in the top ten. The specimen was peripheral blood. These receptors all come from a woman in her forties with active or convalescent COVID-19.

The chain joins TRBV24-1 to TRBJ1-2; 7 bases match TRBD1. Germline CDR1 reads KGHDR; CDR2 reads SFDVKD. This CDR3 is 13 amino acids long. Trimming cost V 1 base and J 5 bases; bases outside gene matches: 0. DNA for the CDR3: TGTGCCACCAGTGATTTCAGGGGGTATGGCTACACCTTC. Amino acid sequence: CATSDFRGYGYTF.

This clone has just a few counts. The V gene is TRBV6-5, the J gene TRBJ2-1; the D gene is possibly TRBD1 (5 bases). CDR3 size: 12 residues. The germline V and J ends were trimmed by 4 bases and 4 bases, with 5 bases remaining between them. Germline V lookup: CDR1 MNHEY, CDR2 SVGAGI. The DNA of the CDR3 is TGTGCCAGCAGTTCAGGGTACAATGAGCAGTTCTTC. Translation gives CASSSGYNEQFF.

The chain recombines TRBV5-1 with TRBJ1-1; 7 bases are a match to TRBD1. Germline trimming cut 0 bases from V and 3 bases from J; bases unmatched to any gene: 5. Germline values: CDR1 SGHRS, CDR2 YFSETQ. The CDR3 is 15 residues long. CDR3 sequence reads: CASSLADRADTEAFF. The CDR3 coding sequence is TGCGCCAGCAGCTTGGCCGACAGGGCGGACACTGAAGCTTTCTTT.

The rearrangement joins TRBV7-6 to TRBJ2-1, with TRBD2 identical over 7 bases. The CDR3 length is 13 residues. With 8 bases clipped from V and 1 base from J, the junction kept 2 bases outside the gene matches. Germline assignment: CDR1 SGHVS and CDR2 FNYEAQ. The CDR3 sequence is CASGGESYNEQFF. In DNA form, the CDR3 reads TGTGCCAGCGGGGGGGAGTCCTACAATGAGCAGTTCTTC.

The chain uses TRBV3-1 (or the pseudogene TRBV3-2) and TRBJ1-3; possibly TRBD1 for D (6 bases). Germline V gene sequence: CDR1 LGHDT, CDR2 YNNKEL (reference sequence). The CDR3 is 16 residues long. V was pared by 4 bases and J by 0 bases, with 13 bases between. The CDR3: CASSPWDTRSGNTIYF. CDR3 DNA: TGTGCCAGCAGCCCTTGGGACACCCGCTCTGGAAACACCATATATTTT.

The chain has TRBV21-1 and TRBJ2-7; no check of the table's D call, TRBD1, against the DNA was made. TRBV21-1 is noted as a pseudogene. The CDR3 consists of 18 residues. The CDR3 here is CASSKAGAGRPSSYEQYF. In DNA, the CDR3 is TGTGCCAGCAGCAAAGCAGGGGCAGGACGGCCGAGCTCCTACGAGCAGTACTTC.

The chain carries TRBV19 and TRBJ2-3, with 8 bases that match TRBD2. CDR3 length equals 16 residues. The germline V gene has CDR1 LNHDA and CDR2 SQIVND (reference sequence). The ends lost 8 bases at V and 6 bases at J; junction bases unmatched: 16. CDR3 bases: TGTGCCAGTCCGTTCCCGGGACTAGATTTTTTGGATACGCAGTATTTT. Translated, it gives CASPFPGLDFLDTQYF.

V and J are TRBV7-9 and TRBJ1-2; 7 bases fit TRBD1. The trim removed 0 bases at V and 3 bases at J, leaving 16 bases unmatched. The germline V gene encodes CDR1 SEHNR and CDR2 FQNEAQ (reference sequence). The CDR3 consists of 19 residues. The CDR3 is CASSLARFQGGDYYYGYTF. For the CDR3, the DNA is TGTGCCAGCAGCTTAGCCAGATTTCAAGGGGGCGATTACTACTATGGCTACACCTTC. Based on the CDR3 plus reference TRBV7-9 and TRBJ1-2, the full variable domain is DTGVSQNPRHKITKRGQNVTFRCDPISEHNRLYWYRQTLGQGPEFLTYFQNEAQLEKSRLLSDRFSAERPKGSFSTLEIQRTEQGDSAMYLCASSLARFQGGDYYYGYTFGSGTRLTVV.

J is TRBJ2-5 and V is TRBV3-1 (or the pseudogene TRBV3-2); maybe TRBD1 (6 bases). CDR3 size: 15 residues. V dropped 2 bases and J dropped 6 bases, with 16 bases sitting between them. Germline V lookup: CDR1 LGHDT, CDR2 YNNKEL (reference sequence). CDR3 region: CASSQSADRGKTQYF. The CDR3 DNA follows: TGTGCCAGCAGCCAATCCGCGGACAGAGGGAAGACCCAGTACTTC.

The chain couples TRBV6-5 to TRBJ1-1; 7 bases fit TRBD1. Germline V gene sequence: CDR1 MNHEY, CDR2 SVGAGI. The CDR3 has 13 residues. V lost 3 bases, J lost 10 bases, and 8 bases stayed unmatched. The DNA of the CDR3 is TGTGCCAGCAGTTATCCCACAGGGGCGGGAGCTTTCTTT. It encodes CASSYPTGAGAFF.

The CDR3 sequence: CASKKTGGSTDTQYF. CDR3 DNA sequence: TGTGCCAGCAAAAAGACAGGGGGAAGCACAGATACGCAGTATTTT. The chain employs TRBV21-1 and TRBJ2-3; TRBD1, the table's D call, was not compared with the DNA. TRBV21-1 represents a pseudogene. This CDR3 spans 15 amino acids.

V usage is TRBV5-6 and J usage is TRBJ2-2, with no clear D. Trimming took off 0 bases at V and 6 bases at J, with 6 bases between the two ends. This CDR3 has 13 residues. The germline gives CDR1 SGHDT, CDR2 YYEEEE. The CDR3 sequence is CASSLARPGELFF. DNA of the CDR3: TGTGCCAGCAGCTTGGCCAGGCCCGGGGAGCTGTTTTTT.

The rearrangement joins TRBV2 to TRBJ1-1; D perhaps matches TRBD1 (5 bases). With 5 bases removed from V and 6 bases from J, the gap between germline ends came to 10 bases. CDR3 length equals 12 residues. Germline assignment: CDR1 SNHLY and CDR2 FYNNEI. CDR3 amino acids: CASSRRGSEAFF. The CDR3 DNA reads as TGTGCCAGCAGTCGAAGGGGCTCTGAAGCTTTCTTT. Using reference TRBV2 and TRBJ1-1 for the parts outside the CDR3, the full variable domain is EPEVTQTPSHQVTQMGQEVILRCVPISNHLYFYWYRQILGQKVEFLVSFYNNEISEKSEIFDDQFSVERPDGSNFTLKIRSTKLEDSAMYFCASSRRGSEAFFGQGTRLTVV.

The chain couples TRBV6-2 or TRBV6-3 to TRBJ2-3, with a possible D match to TRBD2 (6 bases). Germline V CDR1 and CDR2: MNHEY, SVGEGT. The length of the CDR3 is 14 residues. The V gene lost 3 bases and the J gene lost 4 bases, with 11 bases spanning the gap. This CDR3 reads CASSYTRGSDTQYF. CDR3 sequence (DNA): TGTGCCAGCAGTTATACTCGGGGGTCAGATACGCAGTATTTT.

The chain carries TRBV7-2 and TRBJ2-4, with TRBD2 matching over 8 bases. Germline V lookup: CDR1 SGHTA, CDR2 FQGNSA. CDR3 length: 15 amino acids. V lost 5 bases, J lost 8 bases, and 11 bases stayed unmatched. CDR3 sequence reads: CASSEAGGGLYIQYF. The CDR3 region has the DNA TGTGCCAGCAGCGAGGCCGGGGGGGGGTTGTACATTCAGTACTTC. The full variable domain, rest sourced from reference TRBV7-2 and TRBJ2-4, is GAGVSQSPSNKVTEKGKDVELRCDPISGHTALYWYRQSLGQGLEFLIYFQGNSAPDKSGLPSDRFSAERTGGSVSTLTIQRTQQEDSAVYLCASSEAGGGLYIQYFGAGTRLSVL.

This clone was detected a few times. The chain is built from TRBV19 and TRBJ2-2; the match to TRBD1 covers 7 bases. Germline V gene lookup returns CDR1 LNHDA and CDR2 SQIVND (reference sequence). V lost 4 bases to trimming and J lost 6 bases; unmatched junction nucleotides: 5. The CDR3 has 14 residues. CDR3 sequence (DNA): TGTGCCAGTAGTACCGACAGGGTAGCCGGGGAGCTGTTTTTT. Amino acids: CASSTDRVAGELFF.

The V gene is TRBV19, the J gene TRBJ2-7, with D possibly TRBD1 on 7 matching bases. V was trimmed by 6 bases and J by 4 bases, leaving 19 bases between them. The CDR3 sequence is 15 residues long. Germline V gene lookup returns CDR1 LNHDA and CDR2 SQIVND (reference sequence). In nucleotides, the CDR3 is TGTGCCAGTAGCCAACCAGGGGCAGGGGGGTACGAGCAGTACTTC. Its translation: CASSQPGAGGYEQYF.

The V gene is TRBV6-5, the J gene TRBJ2-3; 7 nucleotides match TRBD1. Germline CDR1 reads MNHEY; CDR2 reads SVGAGI. The CDR3 has 14 residues. V dropped 8 bases and J dropped 2; count of bases not matched to a gene: 7. The CDR3 DNA follows: TGTGCCAGCTGCCAGGGGGTAAACACAGATACGCAGTATTTT. It yields the protein CASCQGVNTDTQYF.

The V call is TRBV11-3, the J call TRBJ2-2, with 10 positions matching TRBD1. J was trimmed by 4 bases and V by 5 bases; bases with no gene match: 10. The CDR3 has 17 residues. Germline lookup yields CDR1 SGHNT and CDR2 YENEEA. The CDR3 DNA is TGTGCCAGCAGCCCGGGACAGGGGCGCCAGAGCACCGGGGAGCTGTTTTTT. It encodes CASSPGQGRQSTGELFF.

This CDR3 reads CASSQGGQNRAQLFF. The CDR3 DNA reads as TGTGCCAGCAGCCAAGGGGGGCAGAATCGGGCTCAACTGTTTTTT. J is TRBJ1-4 and V is TRBV3-1 (or the pseudogene TRBV3-2), with TRBD1 as a possible D gene (6 bases). Germline CDR1 and CDR2: LGHDT and YNNKEL (reference sequence). Trimming removed 1 base from V and 12 bases from J, with 18 bases in between. The CDR3 runs to 15 residues.